The 5 T cell receptor beta chains below come from one sample, sequenced in a study of shared clonotypes between healthy human individuals. Here immunoSEQ multiplex PCR was the method, and the copy in TCRdb shows in-frame clones only, minus some. The sample yields roughly 1,600,000 clones, 97% to 99% seen once. Input material: naive CD4+ T cells sorted from blood. The subset denotes: CD45RA+ positively selected. The receptor set was obtained from a man aged 30 to 45 in good health.

The chain has TRBV14 and TRBJ1-2; D is ambiguous. V lost 8 bases and J lost 1, with 11 bases in between. This CDR3 has 13 amino acids. Germline V gene lookup returns CDR1 SGHDN and CDR2 FVKESK. CDR3 in DNA: TGTGCCAGCGGGAACGCGGGTAACTATGGCTACACCTTC. Protein sequence: CASGNAGNYGYTF.

A note on this clone: Other DNA sequences in the same sample also yield this CDR3. This chain joins TRBV15 and TRBJ2-7; no reliable D call. The CDR3 length is 12 residues. CDR1 is LNHNV, CDR2 YYDKDF, per germline (reference sequence). Between the trimmed V and J ends, which lost 2 bases and 7 bases, there was a span of 9 bases. The CDR3 spells CATSRPSGEQYF. The DNA of the CDR3 is TGTGCCACCAGCAGACCGTCTGGGGAGCAGTACTTC.

This chain links TRBV28 with TRBJ1-4, with D perhaps TRBD1 (5 bases). V lost 8 bases and J 5 bases, leaving 15 bases between the germline ends. This CDR3 is 14 amino acids long. From germline, CDR1 is MDHEN and CDR2 SYDVKM. This CDR3 is CASSSPGDNEKLFF. Written as DNA, the CDR3 is TGTGCCAGCTCTTCCCCGGGGGACAATGAAAAACTGTTTTTT.

This clone occurred once. V usage is TRBV5-1 and J usage is TRBJ2-1, with a possible D match to TRBD2 (5 bases). The CDR3 is 18 amino acids. Germline CDR1 is SGHRS and CDR2 is YFSETQ. The V gene lost 0 bases and the J gene lost 3 bases, with 19 bases spanning the gap. In nucleotides, the CDR3 is TGCGCCAGCAGCTTGGAGGGTGGGGTAGGGAGCCTCTACAATGAGCAGTTCTTC. It encodes CASSLEGGVGSLYNEQFF. Variable domain in full (rest from reference TRBV5-1 and TRBJ2-1): KAGVTQTPRYLIKTRGQQVTLSCSPISGHRSVSWYQQTPGQGLQFLFEYFSETQRNKGNFPGRFSGRQFSNSRSEMNVSTLELGDSALYLCASSLEGGVGSLYNEQFFGPGTRLTVL.

Notes on this clone: The sample carries other DNA sequences with the same CDR3. This rearrangement joins TRBV27 to TRBJ1-2; D remains ambiguous. This CDR3 has 11 residues. Trimming removed 6 bases at V and 4 bases at J, with 6 bases between. CDR1 is MNHEY, CDR2 SMNVEV, per germline (reference sequence). Here the CDR3 DNA reads TGTGCCAGCAGCTCGGGCTATGGCTACACCTTC. Protein: CASSSGYGYTF.